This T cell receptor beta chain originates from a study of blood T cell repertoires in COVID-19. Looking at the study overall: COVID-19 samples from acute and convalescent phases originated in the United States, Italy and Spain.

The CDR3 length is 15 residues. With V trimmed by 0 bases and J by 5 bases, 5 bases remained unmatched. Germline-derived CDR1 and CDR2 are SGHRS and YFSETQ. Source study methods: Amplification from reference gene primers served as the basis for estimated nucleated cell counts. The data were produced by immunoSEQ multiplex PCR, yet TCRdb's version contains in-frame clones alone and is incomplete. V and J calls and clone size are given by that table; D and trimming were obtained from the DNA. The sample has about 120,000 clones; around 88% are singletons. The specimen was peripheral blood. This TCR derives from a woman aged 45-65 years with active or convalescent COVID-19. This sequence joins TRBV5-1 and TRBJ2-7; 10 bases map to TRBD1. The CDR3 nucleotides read TGCGCCAGCAGCTTGGGACAGGGGGCGGCAAACGAGCAGTACTTC. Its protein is CASSLGQGAANEQYF.